This TCR beta chain is from a study of blood T cells in healthy people across ages. This CDR3 contains 18 residues. Germline assignment: CDR1 DFQATT and CDR2 SNEGSKA (reference sequence). Alongside a J-beta primer mix, a sample-barcoded 5' primer served in a second PCR lasting about 7 to 12 cycles. Each CDR3 protein gets one entry after TCRdb re-called the 5' RACE reads with MiXCR. In the table there are about a million distinct CDR3 sequences, more than 30% of which are singletons. The receptor was derived from a man younger than 35 in good health. The chain combines TRBV20-1 with TRBJ2-1; TRBD2 agrees at 12 bases. The DNA end is more similar to TRBJ2-7, so the J call may be wrong. Material for sequencing was blood. The CDR3: CSARDPASGGETYNEQYF. The CDR3, as DNA: TGCAGTGCTAGAGATCCCGCTAGCGGGGGGGAAACCTACAATGAGCAGTACTTC.